The rows below give T cell receptor beta chains drawn from one sample of a study of CD4 T cells in relation to SARS-CoV-2 and coronaviruses. Assay used: immunoSEQ multiplex PCR; TCRdb lists only in-frame clones, some missing. Of about 37,000 clones in the sample, around 85% were seen once. Specimen: memory CD4+ T cells from PBMCs. These receptors were collected from an adult with COVID-19. CDR3s include the opening cysteine and the closing phenylalanine or tryptophan. The D gene is left open where the match is weak. A row's size may be missing; if present it is once, few, many or a size class.

CDR3aa: CATSLGGDRLQETQYF; CDR3nt: TGTGCCACCAGTTTGGGAGGGGACAGGCTTCAAGAGACCCAGTACTTC; d_gene: NA; len: 16; v_gene: TRBV24-1; abundance: few; j_gene: TRBJ2-5
CDR3aa: CASSFLKGGNQPQHF; CDR3nt: TGTGCCAGCAGTTTTTTGAAGGGGGGCAATCAGCCCCAGCATTTT; d_gene: NA; len: 15; v_gene: TRBV28; abundance: NA; j_gene: TRBJ1-5
CDR3aa: CASSEQLGFYEQYF; CDR3nt: TGTGCCAGCAGTGAGCAGCTAGGGTTTTACGAGCAGTACTTC; d_gene: NA; len: 14; v_gene: TRBV6-1; abundance: NA; j_gene: TRBJ2-7
CDR3aa: CAGSDANSGNTIYF; CDR3nt: TGTGCCGGATCTGACGCAAATTCTGGAAACACCATATATTTT; d_gene: NA; len: 14; v_gene: TRBV7-9; abundance: NA; j_gene: TRBJ1-3
CDR3aa: CATSEDRSSTDTQYF; CDR3nt: TGTGCCACCAGTGAGGACAGGTCTAGCACAGATACGCAGTATTTT; d_gene: TRBD1; len: 15; v_gene: TRBV24-1; abundance: NA; j_gene: TRBJ2-3
CDR3aa: CASSLLGSGRQNSYEQYF; CDR3nt: TGTGCCAGCAGCTTACTAGGTAGCGGGCGCCAAAACTCCTACGAGCAGTACTTC; d_gene: TRBD2; len: 18; v_gene: TRBV7-2; abundance: NA; j_gene: TRBJ2-7
CDR3aa: CAWSPGHTTNEKLFF; CDR3nt: TGTGCCTGGAGCCCAGGACACACAACTAATGAAAAACTGTTTTTT; d_gene: NA; len: 15; v_gene: TRBV30; abundance: NA; j_gene: TRBJ1-4
CDR3aa: CASSLAGLTDTQYF; CDR3nt: TGCGCCAGCAGCTTGGCCGGCCTCACAGATACGCAGTATTTT; d_gene: NA; len: 14; v_gene: TRBV5-1; abundance: NA; j_gene: TRBJ2-3
CDR3aa: CASSDSSGRRNEQFF; CDR3nt: TGTGCCAGCAGTGACTCTAGCGGGAGGAGGAATGAGCAGTTCTTC; d_gene: TRBD2; len: 15; v_gene: TRBV6-5; abundance: NA; j_gene: TRBJ2-1
CDR3aa: CASSYQLAGGFHEQYF; CDR3nt: TGTGCCAGCAGCTATCAACTAGCGGGAGGGTTCCACGAGCAGTACTTC; d_gene: TRBD2; len: 16; v_gene: TRBV5-4; abundance: NA; j_gene: TRBJ2-7
CDR3aa: CASSPEGMRTNEKLFF; CDR3nt: TGCGCCAGCAGCCCAGAGGGGATGAGAACTAATGAAAAACTGTTTTTT; d_gene: NA; len: 16; v_gene: TRBV5-1; abundance: NA; j_gene: TRBJ1-4
CDR3aa: CASSTNRDFEQYF; CDR3nt: TGTGCCAGCAGCACCAACCGGGACTTCGAGCAGTACTTC; d_gene: NA; len: 13; v_gene: TRBV11-2; abundance: NA; j_gene: TRBJ2-7
CDR3aa: CASSSSGTGRTDTQYF; CDR3nt: TGTGCCAGCAGCTCATCCGGGACAGGGAGGACAGATACGCAGTATTTT; d_gene: TRBD1; len: 16; v_gene: TRBV9; abundance: once; j_gene: TRBJ2-3
CDR3aa: CASSLSAKQETQYF; CDR3nt: TGTGCCAGCAGCTTATCGGCGAAACAAGAGACCCAGTACTTC; d_gene: NA; len: 14; v_gene: TRBV7-7; abundance: NA; j_gene: TRBJ2-5
CDR3aa: CSVVVQGGIGGELFF; CDR3nt: TGCAGCGTTGTGGTCCAAGGGGGTATCGGCGGGGAGCTGTTTTTT; d_gene: NA; len: 15; v_gene: TRBV29-1; abundance: once; j_gene: TRBJ2-2
CDR3aa: CASSSRPLYEQYF; CDR3nt: TGTGCCAGCAGTAGCAGGCCCCTCTACGAGCAGTACTTC; d_gene: NA; len: 13; v_gene: TRBV2; abundance: NA; j_gene: TRBJ2-7
CDR3aa: CASSPWTGIGFSGANVLTF; CDR3nt: TGTGCCAGCAGCCCCTGGACCGGGATCGGGTTCTCTGGGGCCAACGTCCTGACTTTC; d_gene: NA; len: 19; v_gene: TRBV5-6; abundance: NA; j_gene: TRBJ2-6
CDR3aa: CASSEVSRVRRVAKNIQYF; CDR3nt: TGTGCCAGCAGTGAGGTTTCACGGGTGAGGCGGGTAGCCAAAAACATTCAGTACTTC; d_gene: NA; len: 19; v_gene: TRBV6-4; abundance: NA; j_gene: TRBJ2-4
CDR3aa: CASSYSRGVETQYF; CDR3nt: TGTGCCAGCAGTTACTCGAGGGGGGTTGAGACCCAGTACTTC; d_gene: NA; len: 14; v_gene: TRBV6-5; abundance: NA; j_gene: TRBJ2-5
CDR3aa: CASSFSGRETQYF; CDR3nt: TGTGCCAGCAGTTTCTCCGGCAGAGAGACCCAGTACTTC; d_gene: NA; len: 13; v_gene: TRBV12-3/TRBV12-4; abundance: NA; j_gene: TRBJ2-5
CDR3aa: CASSPQQGSNQPQHF; CDR3nt: TGTGCCAGCTCACCCCAACAGGGAAGCAATCAGCCCCAGCATTTT; d_gene: NA; len: 15; v_gene: TRBV18; abundance: NA; j_gene: TRBJ1-5
CDR3aa: CASSDPGLGGGNSYEQYF; CDR3nt: TGTGCCAGTAGTGATCCTGGTCTGGGTGGAGGGAACTCCTACGAGCAGTACTTC; d_gene: NA; len: 18; v_gene: TRBV19; abundance: NA; j_gene: TRBJ2-7
CDR3aa: CASSSPEGTLFADTQYF; CDR3nt: TGTGCCAGCAGCTCACCGGAAGGGACTCTATTTGCAGATACGCAGTATTTT; d_gene: NA; len: 17; v_gene: TRBV5-4; abundance: NA; j_gene: TRBJ2-3
CDR3aa: CASSPGYSYEQYF; CDR3nt: TGTGCCAGCAGCCCCGGGTATTCCTACGAGCAGTACTTC; d_gene: NA; len: 13; v_gene: TRBV9; abundance: NA; j_gene: TRBJ2-7
CDR3aa: CASRVRDRQNTGELFF; CDR3nt: TGTGCCAGCAGGGTACGGGACAGGCAGAACACCGGGGAGCTGTTTTTT; d_gene: TRBD1; len: 16; v_gene: TRBV2; abundance: NA; j_gene: TRBJ2-2
CDR3aa: CASSPRLADYEQYF; CDR3nt: TGCGCCAGCAGCCCACGACTAGCGGACTACGAGCAGTACTTC; d_gene: TRBD2; len: 14; v_gene: TRBV5-1; abundance: NA; j_gene: TRBJ2-7
CDR3aa: CSVVWNTGELFF; CDR3nt: TGCAGCGTTGTCTGGAACACCGGGGAGCTGTTTTTT; d_gene: NA; len: 12; v_gene: TRBV29-1; abundance: NA; j_gene: TRBJ2-2
CDR3aa: CASTRRGGETQYF; CDR3nt: TGTGCCAGCACCCGACGGGGGGGGGAGACCCAGTACTTC; d_gene: TRBD2; len: 13; v_gene: TRBV12-3/TRBV12-4; abundance: NA; j_gene: TRBJ2-5
CDR3aa: CASSENGGYYEQYF; CDR3nt: TGTGCCAGCAGCGAGAATGGGGGTTACTACGAGCAGTACTTC; d_gene: NA; len: 14; v_gene: TRBV7-8; abundance: few; j_gene: TRBJ2-7
CDR3aa: CASSPGPSTDTQYF; CDR3nt: TGTGCCAGCAGCCCCGGACCAAGCACAGATACGCAGTATTTT; d_gene: NA; len: 14; v_gene: TRBV7-2; abundance: NA; j_gene: TRBJ2-3
CDR3aa: CASRNPGTTNEKLFF; CDR3nt: TGTGCCAGCAGGAACCCCGGGACAACTAATGAAAAACTGTTTTTT; d_gene: NA; len: 15; v_gene: TRBV6-5; abundance: NA; j_gene: TRBJ1-4
CDR3aa: CATNPRGTGSDEQFF; CDR3nt: TGTGCCACCAACCCAAGGGGTACAGGGAGCGATGAGCAGTTCTTC; d_gene: NA; len: 15; v_gene: TRBV19; abundance: NA; j_gene: TRBJ2-1
CDR3aa: CASSLQGSNYGYTF; CDR3nt: TGTGCCAGCAGCCTACAGGGCTCTAACTATGGCTACACCTTC; d_gene: NA; len: 14; v_gene: TRBV2; abundance: NA; j_gene: TRBJ1-2
CDR3aa: CASSLTSGQETQYF; CDR3nt: TGTGCCAGCAGCTTAACTAGCGGCCAAGAGACCCAGTACTTC; d_gene: TRBD2; len: 14; v_gene: TRBV5-4; abundance: NA; j_gene: TRBJ2-5
CDR3aa: CASSLPGARGNTIYF; CDR3nt: TGTGCCAGCAGTTTACCTGGGGCAAGGGGAAACACCATATATTTT; d_gene: NA; len: 15; v_gene: TRBV28; abundance: NA; j_gene: TRBJ1-3
CDR3aa: CSVRDRVNTEAFF; CDR3nt: TGCAGCGTCCGGGACAGGGTGAACACTGAAGCTTTCTTT; d_gene: TRBD1; len: 13; v_gene: TRBV29-1; abundance: NA; j_gene: TRBJ1-1
CDR3aa: CASSLVLTGTGSYEQYF; CDR3nt: TGCGCCAGCAGCTTGGTCTTGACCGGGACAGGGTCCTACGAGCAGTACTTC; d_gene: TRBD1; len: 17; v_gene: TRBV5-1; abundance: NA; j_gene: TRBJ2-7
CDR3aa: CASSLGRLAGQETQYF; CDR3nt: TGTGCCAGCAGCTTAGGTCGGCTAGCGGGGCAAGAGACCCAGTACTTC; d_gene: TRBD2; len: 16; v_gene: TRBV11-3; abundance: NA; j_gene: TRBJ2-5
CDR3aa: CASSLRDTEWDYEQYF; CDR3nt: TGTGCCAGCAGCTTACGGGACACCGAATGGGACTACGAGCAGTACTTC; d_gene: NA; len: 16; v_gene: TRBV7-2; abundance: NA; j_gene: TRBJ2-7
CDR3aa: CASSLGTTNTGELFF; CDR3nt: TGTGCCAGCAGCTTAGGGACTACGAACACCGGGGAGCTGTTTTTT; d_gene: NA; len: 15; v_gene: TRBV11-3; abundance: few; j_gene: TRBJ2-2